This entry concerns a single T cell receptor (beta chain). Each donor was nominally healthy when sampled (though unrecorded immune exposures were likely). These data are taken from a study of cytomegalovirus exposure and HLA in healthy donors. Vbeta (60) and Jbeta (13) primers were used in the PCR. The data were produced by immunoSEQ multiplex PCR, yet TCRdb's version contains in-frame clones alone and is incomplete. Altogether some 190,000 clones are present, more than 60% being singletons, with the ten largest covering 1.4%. The CDR3 is 15 residues long. The junction had 11 bases not matched to a gene; V was cut back by 8 bases and J by 2 bases. From germline, CDR1 is MNHEY and CDR2 SVGAGI.

The chain combines TRBV6-5 with TRBJ1-1; TRBD1 agrees at 7 bases. Source material: PBMCs. This clonotype originated in a man younger than 35 in good health and CMV-seronegative. The CDR3 coding sequence is TGTGCCAGCCGATCAACACAGGGGATAAACACTGAAGCTTTCTTT. Residues: CASRSTQGINTEAFF.